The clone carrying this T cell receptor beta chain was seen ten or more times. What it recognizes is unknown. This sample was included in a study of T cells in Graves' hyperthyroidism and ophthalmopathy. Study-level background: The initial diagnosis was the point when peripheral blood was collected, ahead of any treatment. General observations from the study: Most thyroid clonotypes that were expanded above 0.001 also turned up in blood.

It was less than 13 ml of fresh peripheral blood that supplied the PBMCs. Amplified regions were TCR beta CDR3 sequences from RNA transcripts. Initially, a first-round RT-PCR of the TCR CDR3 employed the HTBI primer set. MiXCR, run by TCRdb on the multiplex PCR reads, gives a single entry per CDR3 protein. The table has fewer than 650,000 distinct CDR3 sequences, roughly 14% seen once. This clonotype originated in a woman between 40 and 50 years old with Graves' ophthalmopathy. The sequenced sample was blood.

The CDR3 DNA sequence: TGTGCCAGCACCACAACGAATTATACAGGGGAGTGGGCTGAAGCTTTCTTT. Translation: CASTTTNYTGEWAEAFF. The chain uses TRBV6-2 or TRBV6-3 and TRBJ1-1, with 7 bases lining up with TRBD1. Germline V gene lookup returns CDR1 MNHEY and CDR2 SVGEGT. The V and J ends lost 7 bases and 6 bases, in that order; junction bases with no gene match: 20. This CDR3 has 17 amino acids.